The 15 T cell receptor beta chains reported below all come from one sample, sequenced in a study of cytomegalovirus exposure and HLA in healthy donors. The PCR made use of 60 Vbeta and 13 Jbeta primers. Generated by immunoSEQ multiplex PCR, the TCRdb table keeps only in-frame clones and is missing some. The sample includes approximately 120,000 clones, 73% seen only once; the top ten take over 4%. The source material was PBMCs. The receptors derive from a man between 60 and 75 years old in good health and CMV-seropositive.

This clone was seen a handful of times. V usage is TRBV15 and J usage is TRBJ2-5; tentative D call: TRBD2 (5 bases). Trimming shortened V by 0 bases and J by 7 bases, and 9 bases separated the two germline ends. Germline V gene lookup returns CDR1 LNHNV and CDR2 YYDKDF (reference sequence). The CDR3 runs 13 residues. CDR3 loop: CATSREAGRTQYF. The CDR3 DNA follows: TGTGCCACCAGCAGAGAAGCTGGGAGGACCCAGTACTTC.

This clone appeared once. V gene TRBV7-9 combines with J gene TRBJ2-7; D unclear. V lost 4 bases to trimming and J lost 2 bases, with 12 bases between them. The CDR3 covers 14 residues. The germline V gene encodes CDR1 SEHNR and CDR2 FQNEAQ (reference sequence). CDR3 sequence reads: CASSSPELAYEQYF. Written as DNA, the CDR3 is TGTGCCAGCAGCTCCCCCGAACTCGCCTACGAGCAGTACTTC.

The CDR3 DNA sequence: TGTGCCAGCAGCAAGCTGCCGGGAACCGGGGAGCTGTTTTTT. The encoded protein is CASSKLPGTGELFF. The chain employs TRBV5-4 and TRBJ2-2, with D maybe TRBD2 (5 bases). Per germline, CDR1 SGHNT and CDR2 YYREEE (reference sequence). Trimming shortened V by 4 bases and J by 5 bases, and 12 bases separated the two germline ends. The CDR3 has 14 residues.

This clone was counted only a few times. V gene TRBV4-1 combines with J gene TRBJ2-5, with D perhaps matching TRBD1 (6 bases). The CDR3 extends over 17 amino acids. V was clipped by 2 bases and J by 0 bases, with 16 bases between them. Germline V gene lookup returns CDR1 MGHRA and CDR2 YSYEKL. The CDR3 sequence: CASSQITLRQDQETQYF. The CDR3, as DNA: TGCGCCAGCAGCCAAATAACCCTTCGACAGGACCAAGAGACCCAGTACTTC.

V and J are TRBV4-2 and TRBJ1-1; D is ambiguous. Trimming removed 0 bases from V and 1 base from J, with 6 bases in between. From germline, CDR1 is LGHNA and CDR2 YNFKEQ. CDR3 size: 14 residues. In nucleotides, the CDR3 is TGTGCCAGCAGCCAAGAAGGCGGGAACACTGAAGCTTTCTTT. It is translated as CASSQEGGNTEAFF.

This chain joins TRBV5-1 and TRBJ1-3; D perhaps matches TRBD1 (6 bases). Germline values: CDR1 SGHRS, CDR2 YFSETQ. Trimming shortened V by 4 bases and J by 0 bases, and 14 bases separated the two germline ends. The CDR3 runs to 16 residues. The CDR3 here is CASSMTGSSSGNTIYF. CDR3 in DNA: TGCGCCAGCAGCATGACAGGTTCTAGCTCTGGAAACACCATATATTTT.

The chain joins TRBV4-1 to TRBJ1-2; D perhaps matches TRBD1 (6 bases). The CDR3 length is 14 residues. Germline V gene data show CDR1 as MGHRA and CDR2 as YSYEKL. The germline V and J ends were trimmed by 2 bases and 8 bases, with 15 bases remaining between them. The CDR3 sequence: CASSQTTGTGGYTF. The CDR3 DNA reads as TGCGCCAGCAGCCAAACAACAGGGACCGGGGGCTACACCTTC.

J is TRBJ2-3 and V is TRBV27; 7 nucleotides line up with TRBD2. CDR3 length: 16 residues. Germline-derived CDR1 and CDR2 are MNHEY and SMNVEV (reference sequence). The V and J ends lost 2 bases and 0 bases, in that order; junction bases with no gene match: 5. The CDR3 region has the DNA TGTGCCAGCAGTTTAGGTCGCGGGGGAAGCACAGATACGCAGTATTTT. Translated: CASSLGRGGSTDTQYF.

CDR3 sequence reads: CASRGTLAGGPSTGELFF. The CDR3 DNA sequence: TGCGCCAGTAGAGGGACTCTAGCGGGGGGGCCGAGCACCGGGGAGCTGTTTTTT. This chain connects TRBV10-2 to TRBJ2-2, with 12 bases lining up with TRBD2. Trimming cost V 9 bases and J 4 bases; bases outside gene matches: 15. From germline, CDR1 is WSHSY and CDR2 SAAADI. The CDR3 has 18 amino acids.

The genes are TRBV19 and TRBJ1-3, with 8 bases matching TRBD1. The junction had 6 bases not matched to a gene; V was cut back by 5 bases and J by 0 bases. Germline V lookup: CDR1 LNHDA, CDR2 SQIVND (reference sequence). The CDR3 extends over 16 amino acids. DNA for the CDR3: TGTGCCAGTAGTTCCCCAGGGGGCTTCTCTGGAAACACCATATATTTT. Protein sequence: CASSSPGGFSGNTIYF.

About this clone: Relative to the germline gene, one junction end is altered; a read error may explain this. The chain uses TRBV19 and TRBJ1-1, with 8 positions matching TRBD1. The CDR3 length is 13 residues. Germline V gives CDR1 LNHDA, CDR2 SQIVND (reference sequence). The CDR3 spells CASSMGPQGAPSF. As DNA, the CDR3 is TGTGCCAGTAGTATGGGCCCTCAGGGGGCCCCTAGCTTT.

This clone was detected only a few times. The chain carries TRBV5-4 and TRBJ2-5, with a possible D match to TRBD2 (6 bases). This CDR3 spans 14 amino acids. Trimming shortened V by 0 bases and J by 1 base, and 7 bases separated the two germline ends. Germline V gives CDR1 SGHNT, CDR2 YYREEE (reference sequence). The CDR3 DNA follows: TGTGCCAGCAGCTTGGGGAGGGCCCAAGAGACCCAGTACTTC. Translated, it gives CASSLGRAQETQYF.

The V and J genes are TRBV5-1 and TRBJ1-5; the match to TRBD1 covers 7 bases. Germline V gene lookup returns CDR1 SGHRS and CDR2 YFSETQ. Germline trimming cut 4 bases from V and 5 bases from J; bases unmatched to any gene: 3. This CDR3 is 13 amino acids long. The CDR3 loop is CASSPDRDQPQHF. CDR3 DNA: TGCGCCAGCAGCCCTGACAGGGATCAGCCCCAGCATTTT.

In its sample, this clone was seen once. CDR3 protein: CASRERDTEGYTF. In DNA form, the CDR3 reads TGTGCCAGCCGAGAGAGGGACACTGAGGGCTACACCTTC. This chain connects TRBV25-1 to TRBJ1-2, with D perhaps TRBD1 (6 bases). CDR3 length: 13 amino acids. Looked up from germline, CDR1 is MGHDK and CDR2 is SYGVNS. V was pared by 8 bases and J by 8 bases, with 18 bases between.

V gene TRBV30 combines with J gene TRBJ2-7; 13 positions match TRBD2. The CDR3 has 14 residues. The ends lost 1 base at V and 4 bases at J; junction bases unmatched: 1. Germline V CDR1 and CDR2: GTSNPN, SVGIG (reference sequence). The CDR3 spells CAWSEGLAGYEQYF. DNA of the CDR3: TGTGCCTGGAGTGAGGGACTAGCGGGATACGAGCAGTACTTC.